The 5 T cell receptor beta chains below come from one sample, sequenced in a study of control samples from healthy donors and cancer patients. The data were produced by immunoSEQ multiplex PCR, yet TCRdb's version contains in-frame clones alone and is incomplete. Of 85,000 to 95,000 clones listed, 90% to 95% are singletons. Sequencing was performed on blood. These receptors came from a woman in her 30s in good health.

The count of this clone is one. The V and J genes are TRBV18 and TRBJ1-1; D gene unclear. The V end lost 2 bases, the J end lost 1 base, and 2 bases lay between the germline ends. Germline CDR1 reads KGHSH; CDR2 reads LQKENI. The CDR3 runs 12 residues. CDR3 in amino acids: CASSPGNTEAFF. CDR3 in DNA: TGTGCCAGCTCACCAGGGAACACTGAAGCTTTCTTT.

The table lists this clone with a count of one. V is TRBV11-2 and J is TRBJ1-2, with D unclear. The CDR3 sequence is 15 residues long. Trimming removed 0 bases from V and 0 bases from J, with 8 bases in between. Germline CDR1 reads SGHAT; CDR2 reads FQNNGV. The DNA for the CDR3 is TGTGCCAGCAGCTTAGATTTCGGGACTAACTATGGCTACACCTTC. This codes for CASSLDFGTNYGYTF.

The chain recombines TRBV19 with TRBJ1-1; TRBD1 agrees at 8 bases. CDR1 LNHDA and CDR2 SQIVND come from the germline V gene (reference sequence). The CDR3 runs 14 residues. V shed 5 bases and J 6 bases; nucleotides not matched to a gene: 8. The CDR3 bases are TGTGCCAGTAGTCGGACAGGGAGTAGTCCTGAAGCTTTCTTT. It specifies CASSRTGSSPEAFF. The complete variable domain, with remaining parts taken from reference TRBV19 and TRBJ1-1, reads DGGITQSPKYLFRKEGQNVTLSCEQNLNHDAMYWYRQDPGQGLRLIYYSQIVNDFQKGDIAEGYSVSREKKESFPLTVTSAQKNPTAFYLCASSRTGSSPEAFFGQGTRLTVV.

CDR3 in DNA: TGTGCCAGCAGTTTATGGGAAATCGGGGAGCTGTTTTTT. Amino acid sequence: CASSLWEIGELFF. The rearrangement joins TRBV28 to TRBJ2-2; unclear D gene. The germline V gene has CDR1 MDHEN and CDR2 SYDVKM. Trimming removed 0 bases from V and 7 bases from J, with 6 bases in between. CDR3 size: 13 residues.

The chain carries TRBV7-3 and TRBJ1-6; D possibly corresponds to TRBD1 (5 bases). CDR3 size: 14 residues. CDR1 is SGHTA and CDR2 is FQGTGA in the germline V gene. Trimming took 6 bases from V and 9 from J, leaving 15 bases between them. CDR3 sequence reads: CASRGAGRSSPLHF. CDR3 coding DNA: TGTGCCAGCAGAGGTGCAGGGAGATCTTCACCCCTCCACTTT.